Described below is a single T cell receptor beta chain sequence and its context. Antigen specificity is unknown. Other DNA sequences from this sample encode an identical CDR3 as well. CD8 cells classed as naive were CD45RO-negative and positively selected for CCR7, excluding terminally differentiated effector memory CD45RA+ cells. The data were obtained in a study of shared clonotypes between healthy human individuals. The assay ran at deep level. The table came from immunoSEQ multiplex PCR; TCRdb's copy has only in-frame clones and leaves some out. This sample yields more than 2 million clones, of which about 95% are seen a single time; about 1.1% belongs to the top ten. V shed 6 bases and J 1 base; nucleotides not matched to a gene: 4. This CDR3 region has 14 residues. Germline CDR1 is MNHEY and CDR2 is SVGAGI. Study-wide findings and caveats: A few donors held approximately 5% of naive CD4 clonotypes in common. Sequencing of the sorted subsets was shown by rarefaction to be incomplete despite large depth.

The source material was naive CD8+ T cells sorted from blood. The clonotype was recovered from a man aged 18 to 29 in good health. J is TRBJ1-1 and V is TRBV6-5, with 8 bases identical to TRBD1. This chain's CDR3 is CASSQTGGNTEAFF. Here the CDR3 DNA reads TGTGCCAGCAGCCAAACAGGGGGGAACACTGAAGCTTTCTTT.